These T cell receptor beta chains were read from a single sample in a study of cytomegalovirus exposure and HLA in healthy donors. TCRdb keeps only in-frame clones here, not all; method: immunoSEQ multiplex PCR. The sample has about 150,000 clones; 75% to 90% are singletons. The sequenced material came from PBMCs. The receptors here all came from a woman between 25 and 40 years old in good health and CMV-seronegative. The CDR3 runs from the conserved cysteine through the conserved F or W. A D gene is named only where the DNA matches it firmly. Only some rows state a clone size, as once, few, many or a class for expanded clones.

v_gene: TRBV5-1; j_gene: TRBJ2-5; abundance: once; d_gene: TRBD1; CDR3nt: TGCGCCAGCAGCCAGTTCCCAGGACAGGGCCAAGAGACCCAGTACTTC; CDR3aa: CASSQFPGQGQETQYF
v_gene: TRBV19; j_gene: TRBJ1-2; abundance: NA; d_gene: TRBD1; CDR3nt: TGTGCCAGTGGTCCAAGACAGGGTAACTATGGCTACACCTTC; CDR3aa: CASGPRQGNYGYTF
v_gene: TRBV2; j_gene: TRBJ2-5; abundance: NA; d_gene: TRBD1; CDR3nt: TGTGCCAGCAGCCGGGACAGGGAGGGGACCCAGTACTTC; CDR3aa: CASSRDREGTQYF
v_gene: TRBV12-5; j_gene: TRBJ1-4; abundance: once; d_gene: NA; CDR3nt: TGTGCTAGTGGTTTAATCCCTAGAGGCCCACCGACGGAACTGTTTTTT; CDR3aa: CASGLIPRGPPTELFF
v_gene: TRBV30; j_gene: TRBJ2-7; abundance: NA; d_gene: NA; CDR3nt: TGTGCCTGGGGTCTCAGTCGGCAGTACTTC; CDR3aa: CAWGLSRQYF
v_gene: TRBV29-1; j_gene: TRBJ2-2; abundance: NA; d_gene: NA; CDR3nt: TGCAGCGTTGTAAAACAGGGAGCGAACACCGGGGAGCTGTTTTTT; CDR3aa: CSVVKQGANTGELFF
v_gene: TRBV6-5; j_gene: TRBJ1-5; abundance: few; d_gene: NA; CDR3nt: TGTGCCAGCAGAACCGGGTTCCAGCCCCAGCATTTT; CDR3aa: CASRTGFQPQHF
v_gene: TRBV4-2; j_gene: TRBJ2-7; abundance: NA; d_gene: NA; CDR3nt: TGTGCCAGCAGCCCGAAGCCAGACAACTACGAGCAGTACTTC; CDR3aa: CASSPKPDNYEQYF
v_gene: TRBV25-1; j_gene: TRBJ2-1; abundance: few; d_gene: TRBD2; CDR3nt: TGTGCCAGCAGTGACCGGGACTACTACAATGAGCAGTTCTTC; CDR3aa: CASSDRDYYNEQFF
v_gene: TRBV5-1; j_gene: TRBJ2-1; abundance: NA; d_gene: TRBD2; CDR3nt: TGCGCCAGCAGCTTGGCTCCCGGGACTACTGACAATGAGCAGTTCTTC; CDR3aa: CASSLAPGTTDNEQFF
v_gene: TRBV2; j_gene: TRBJ2-3; abundance: NA; d_gene: TRBD2; CDR3nt: TGTGCCAGCACGCTAGCGGTAACAGATACGCAGTATTTT; CDR3aa: CASTLAVTDTQYF
v_gene: TRBV30; j_gene: TRBJ2-6; abundance: NA; d_gene: TRBD2; CDR3nt: TGTGCCTCCCCGCGGGGGGGGGCCAACGTCCTGACTTTC; CDR3aa: CASPRGGANVLTF
v_gene: TRBV27; j_gene: TRBJ1-5; abundance: NA; d_gene: TRBD1; CDR3nt: TGTGCCAGCAGTTTAAAGGTGACAGGGTTGGATCAGCCCCAGCATTTT; CDR3aa: CASSLKVTGLDQPQHF
v_gene: TRBV15; j_gene: TRBJ2-2; abundance: NA; d_gene: NA; CDR3nt: TGTGCCACCAGCAGAGAATTGATCGGGGAAAACACCGGGGAGCTGTTTTTT; CDR3aa: CATSRELIGENTGELFF
v_gene: TRBV9; j_gene: TRBJ1-1; abundance: NA; d_gene: NA; CDR3nt: TGTGCCAGCAGCGCCACGGGGAGGGGATACACTGAAGCTTTCTTT; CDR3aa: CASSATGRGYTEAFF
v_gene: TRBV15; j_gene: TRBJ2-1; abundance: NA; d_gene: NA; CDR3nt: TGTGCCACCAGCGAAGGGGCCCGGTACAATGAGCAGTTCTTC; CDR3aa: CATSEGARYNEQFF
v_gene: TRBV5-1; j_gene: TRBJ1-5; abundance: NA; d_gene: NA; CDR3nt: TGCGCCAGCAGCTTAGAAGGAGGGCGGTTTAATCAGCCCCAGCATTTT; CDR3aa: CASSLEGGRFNQPQHF
v_gene: TRBV5-1; j_gene: TRBJ2-7; abundance: few; d_gene: NA; CDR3nt: TGCGCCAGCAGCTTCGCTGAGGGCTACGAGCAGTACTTC; CDR3aa: CASSFAEGYEQYF
v_gene: TRBV4-1; j_gene: TRBJ1-2; abundance: NA; d_gene: NA; CDR3nt: TGCGCCAGCAGCCAAGATATTCGAAGGGACAAAAAAAATGGCTACACCTTC; CDR3aa: CASSQDIRRDKKNGYTF
v_gene: TRBV5-4; j_gene: TRBJ2-7; abundance: NA; d_gene: TRBD1; CDR3nt: TGTGCCAGCAGCAGTACAGGGGTCTCCTACGAGCAGTACTTC; CDR3aa: CASSSTGVSYEQYF
v_gene: TRBV9; j_gene: TRBJ2-7; abundance: few; d_gene: NA; CDR3nt: TGTGCCAGCAGCCCCCGCCCCGCTAGCGACGAGCAGTACTTC; CDR3aa: CASSPRPASDEQYF
v_gene: TRBV6-1; j_gene: TRBJ2-5; abundance: NA; d_gene: TRBD1; CDR3nt: TGTGCCACCACCCGGACAGGGAATGGGCAAGAGACCCAGTACTTC; CDR3aa: CATTRTGNGQETQYF
v_gene: TRBV28; j_gene: TRBJ2-2; abundance: NA; d_gene: TRBD2; CDR3nt: TGTGCCGCCCGGGGAGGGCTGACCGGGGAGCTGTTTTTT; CDR3aa: CAARGGLTGELFF
v_gene: TRBV5-4; j_gene: TRBJ2-3; abundance: NA; d_gene: TRBD2; CDR3nt: TGTGCCAGCAGCCCCCGTGCTAGCGGGGTGGCTACGCAGTATTTT; CDR3aa: CASSPRASGVATQYF
v_gene: TRBV6-1; j_gene: TRBJ1-4; abundance: NA; d_gene: NA; CDR3nt: TGTGCCAGCGGCAAGACCAGGCTCTCGAGCGAAAAACTGTTTTTT; CDR3aa: CASGKTRLSSEKLFF
v_gene: TRBV30; j_gene: TRBJ2-5; abundance: NA; d_gene: NA; CDR3nt: TGTGCCTGGGGACTCGGGGTCGGAGAGACCCAGTACTTC; CDR3aa: CAWGLGVGETQYF
v_gene: TRBV6-1; j_gene: TRBJ1-5; abundance: NA; d_gene: TRBD1; CDR3nt: TGTGCCAGCAGTGGGGGACAGGTTCTCGGCAATCAGCCCCAGCATTTT; CDR3aa: CASSGGQVLGNQPQHF
v_gene: TRBV11-2; j_gene: TRBJ2-7; abundance: NA; d_gene: NA; CDR3nt: TGTGCCAGCAGCTTATTCGTCTCCTACGAGCAGTACTTC; CDR3aa: CASSLFVSYEQYF
v_gene: TRBV5-1; j_gene: TRBJ2-5; abundance: once; d_gene: TRBD1; CDR3nt: TGCGCCAGCAGCTTGGTCCTAGGCGCAGGGGGAGAGACCCAGTACTTC; CDR3aa: CASSLVLGAGGETQYF
v_gene: TRBV14; j_gene: TRBJ1-1; abundance: NA; d_gene: NA; CDR3nt: TGTGCCAGCAGCCAAAATTTGGGGGGCACTGAAGCTTTCTTT; CDR3aa: CASSQNLGGTEAFF
v_gene: TRBV2; j_gene: TRBJ1-1; abundance: few; d_gene: NA; CDR3nt: TGTGCCAGCCCGGATCGAGGTGAAGCTTTCTTT; CDR3aa: CASPDRGEAFF